This TCR beta chain was identified in a study of T cell responses to AZD1222 COVID-19 vaccine. CDR1 and CDR2 from the germline V gene are LNHDA and SQIVND (reference sequence). The CDR3 covers 13 residues. V was pared by 5 bases and J by 0 bases, with 7 bases between. Sequencing used immunoSEQ multiplex PCR; TCRdb keeps in-frame clones, though not all of them. The table shows more than 85,000 clones, with more than 75% occurring only once. The sample consisted of peripheral blood, taken on day 0 of AZD1222 vaccination. The origin of this receptor is an adult in good health. The chain recombines TRBV19 with TRBJ1-1; no clear D gene. CDR3 amino acids: CASSPVVNTEAFF. Written as DNA, the CDR3 is TGTGCCAGTAGTCCAGTAGTGAACACTGAAGCTTTCTTT. Using reference TRBV19 and TRBJ1-1 for the parts outside the CDR3, the full variable domain is DGGITQSPKYLFRKEGQNVTLSCEQNLNHDAMYWYRQDPGQGLRLIYYSQIVNDFQKGDIAEGYSVSREKKESFPLTVTSAQKNPTAFYLCASSPVVNTEAFFGQGTRLTVV.